The 15 T cell receptor beta chains listed next were all sequenced from one sample in a study of Ad26.COV2.S vaccination and SARS-CoV-2 variants. The data were produced by immunoSEQ multiplex PCR, yet TCRdb's version contains in-frame clones alone and is incomplete. The data contain just over 350,000 clones, roughly 85% of them singletons. Treatment defined: about 20 received Ad26.COV2.S at low or high dose, single or two shots; about 5 received placebo; per-sample allocation not given. Sampling was done on day 63 after the first vaccine or placebo injection. Material: peripheral blood, obtained in a trial of Ad26.COV2.S vaccine versus placebo. The receptors here all came from a person aged 18 to 65 who received the Ad26.COV2.S COVID-19 vaccine or a placebo.

The CDR3: CASSLNRVGTEAFF. The CDR3 DNA reads TGTGCCAGCAGCTTGAACAGGGTTGGAACTGAAGCTTTCTTT. V usage is TRBV5-8 and J usage is TRBJ1-1; D is possibly TRBD1 (6 bases). The CDR3 spans 14 residues. V was clipped by 1 base and J by 5 bases, with 12 bases between them. The germline gives CDR1 SGHTS, CDR2 YDEGEE.

The gene calls are TRBV2 and TRBJ2-5; a weak D match, TRBD2 (5 bases). This CDR3 region has 15 residues. Germline V gene data show CDR1 as SNHLY and CDR2 as FYNNEI. V lost 4 bases and J 1 base, leaving 13 bases between the germline ends. The CDR3 region has the DNA TGTGCCAGCAGTGGTATGGCTAGCAGCCAAGAGACCCAGTACTTC. As protein: CASSGMASSQETQYF.

The rearrangement uses TRBV7-8 and TRBJ2-5, with 14 bases fitting TRBD2. Germline V gene data show CDR1 as SGHVS and CDR2 as FQNEAQ. CDR3 size: 19 residues. The J segment lost 5 bases and the V segment lost 1 base, leaving 12 bases of the junction unmatched. The CDR3 here is CASSLGQTSGGAFGETQYF. The CDR3 bases are TGTGCCAGCAGCTTAGGACAGACTAGCGGGGGGGCTTTCGGGGAGACCCAGTACTTC. Variable domain in full (rest from reference TRBV7-8 and TRBJ2-5): GAGVSQSPRYKVAKRGQDVALRCDPISGHVSLFWYQQALGQGPEFLTYFQNEAQLDKSGLPSDRFFAERPEGSVSTLKIQRTQQEDSAVYLCASSLGQTSGGAFGETQYFGPGTRLLVL.

CDR3 DNA: TGCGCCAGCAGCCAAGGGAGAACTGGAGACACTGAAGCTTTCTTT. Protein product: CASSQGRTGDTEAFF. V gene TRBV4-3 combines with J gene TRBJ1-1, with no clear D. CDR3 size: 15 residues. With 1 base removed from V and 3 bases from J, the gap between germline ends came to 12 bases. Germline CDR1 is LGHNA and CDR2 is YSLEER.

The V and J genes are TRBV7-9 and TRBJ1-5, with unresolved D. Trimming stripped 1 base from V and 7 bases from J, with 14 bases between. The CDR3 loop spans 15 amino acids. Germline CDR1 reads SEHNR; CDR2 reads FQNEAQ (reference sequence). The CDR3 sequence: CASSLGEVEQQPQHF. The DNA for the CDR3 is TGTGCCAGCAGCTTAGGGGAGGTGGAGCAGCAGCCCCAGCATTTT.

This sequence joins TRBV18 and TRBJ2-6, with 11 nucleotides matching TRBD1. This CDR3 region has 18 residues. V shed 3 bases and J 4 bases; nucleotides not matched to a gene: 8. The germline V gene has CDR1 KGHSH and CDR2 LQKENI. The CDR3 sequence is CASSPNGQGARGANVLTF. DNA for the CDR3: TGTGCCAGCTCACCGAATGGACAGGGGGCGCGAGGGGCCAACGTCCTGACTTTC.

The rearrangement links TRBV5-6 to TRBJ2-7, with TRBD2 as a possible D gene (6 bases). Per germline, CDR1 SGHDT and CDR2 YYEEEE. Trimming removed 4 bases at V and 0 bases at J, with 17 bases between. CDR3 size: 16 residues. CDR3 loop: CASSANAGKSSYEQYF. The CDR3 nucleotides read TGTGCCAGCAGCGCAAATGCGGGGAAGAGCTCCTACGAGCAGTACTTC.

This rearrangement joins TRBV7-9 to TRBJ1-2, with 11 bases aligning to TRBD1. This CDR3 is built from 14 residues. Per germline, CDR1 SEHNR and CDR2 FQNEAQ (reference sequence). V lost 3 bases, J lost 6 bases, and 3 bases stayed unmatched. CDR3 residues: CASSLGQGEDGYTF. The CDR3 bases are TGTGCCAGCAGCTTGGGACAGGGGGAGGATGGCTACACCTTC.

On this clone itself: The sample carries other DNA sequences with the same CDR3. This chain connects TRBV18 to TRBJ2-7; D tentatively reads TRBD1 or TRBD2 (5 bases each). This CDR3 spans 14 amino acids. Per the germline V gene, CDR1 is KGHSH and CDR2 is LQKENI. Trimming removed 1 base from V and 1 base from J, with 8 bases in between. The CDR3 is CASSPQGSSYEQYF. CDR3 sequence (DNA): TGTGCCAGCTCACCACAGGGGAGTTCCTACGAGCAGTACTTC.

This clone occurred once. This chain links TRBV6-1 with TRBJ2-1; no clear D. The CDR3 is made up of 12 amino acids. The V gene's germline CDR1 is MNHNS and CDR2 SASEGT. The ends were cut back, 2 bases at V and 7 bases at J, with 6 bases in the middle. The CDR3 bases are TGTGCCAGCAGTGAACAGCCAAATGAGCAGTTCTTC. Protein: CASSEQPNEQFF.

This chain connects TRBV5-1 to TRBJ2-1, with TRBD1 matching 10 bases. The CDR3 runs 15 residues. Trimming removed 1 base from V and 5 bases from J; junction bases left unmatched: 3. Per germline, CDR1 SGHRS and CDR2 YFSETQ. The CDR3 reads CASSLTGTGDNEQFF. The CDR3 DNA reads TGCGCCAGCAGCTTGACCGGGACAGGGGACAATGAGCAGTTCTTC.

This chain links TRBV24-1 with TRBJ2-1; 8 nucleotides agree with TRBD2. CDR1 is KGHDR and CDR2 is SFDVKD in the germline V gene. The V and J ends lost 7 bases and 8 bases, in that order; junction bases with no gene match: 6. The length of the CDR3 is 13 residues. The CDR3 bases are TGTGCCACCAGGGGGGCGGGAGGAGATGAGCAGTTCTTC. This translates into CATRGAGGDEQFF.

The chain carries TRBV3-1 (or the pseudogene TRBV3-2) and TRBJ1-6; D is ambiguous. Per the germline V gene, CDR1 is LGHDT and CDR2 is YNNKEL (reference sequence). This CDR3 contains 14 residues. The ends were cut back, 0 bases at V and 7 bases at J, with 7 bases in the middle. The CDR3 nucleotides are TGTGCCAGCAGCCAAGATTTCACAAATTCACCCCTCCACTTT. Translation: CASSQDFTNSPLHF.

The V gene is TRBV9, the J gene TRBJ2-7; D may be TRBD2 (7 bases). The CDR3 is 15 residues long. Trimming removed 4 bases at V and 4 bases at J, with 18 bases between. CDR1 is SGDLS, CDR2 YYNGEE, per germline. CDR3 bases: TGTGCCAGCAGCTCCCTAGGGGGGGGCAGATACGAGCAGTACTTC. It translates to CASSSLGGGRYEQYF.

This clone was detected once. The chain has TRBV29-1 and TRBJ2-3, with TRBD2 matching over 13 bases. The CDR3 sequence is 20 residues long. Germline CDR1 is SQVTM and CDR2 is ANQGSEA. Trimming removed 0 bases from V and 4 bases from J; junction bases left unmatched: 16. CDR3 DNA sequence: TGCAGCGTTGAAGAATACTTCCCGGGACTAGCGGGAAAAGGGGCAGATACGCAGTATTTT. Its protein product is CSVEEYFPGLAGKGADTQYF.